These T cell receptor beta chains were read from a single sample in a study of tumor-infiltrating lymphocytes in primary liver carcinoma. One entry per CDR3 protein, called by TCRdb with MiXCR from the multiplex PCR reads. The table shows 35,000 to 45,000 distinct CDR3 sequences, with 75% occurring only once. The sequenced sample was tumor-adjacent normal liver tissue. These receptors were taken from a woman aged 30 to 39 with primary liver carcinoma and hepatitis B virus infection. The CDR3 runs from the conserved cysteine through the conserved F or W. A D gene is named only where the DNA matches it firmly. Clone size is not always given. Where it is, it says once, few, many or a class for expanded clones.

j_call: TRBJ2-2
clone_size: once
v_call: TRBV11-2
d_call: NA
cdr3_aa: CASSPDPQLNTGEMFF
cdr3_nt: TGTGCCAGCAGTCCCGATCCCCAATTGAATACCGGGGAGATGTTTTTT

j_call: TRBJ2-1
clone_size: many
v_call: TRBV4-2
d_call: NA
cdr3_aa: CASSQEQTYNEQFF
cdr3_nt: TGTGCCAGCAGCCAAGAGCAGACCTACAATGAGCAGTTCTTC

j_call: TRBJ2-1
clone_size: NA
v_call: TRBV5-5
d_call: NA
cdr3_aa: CTSSLDFYNDQFF
cdr3_nt: TGTACCAGCAGCTTAGACTTCTACAATGATCAGTTCTTC

j_call: TRBJ2-3
clone_size: NA
v_call: TRBV6-6
d_call: NA
cdr3_aa: CASSYGHRQYF
cdr3_nt: TGTGCCAGCAGTTACGGACATAGGCAGTATTTT

j_call: TRBJ1-2
clone_size: NA
v_call: TRBV12-3/TRBV12-4
d_call: NA
cdr3_aa: CASSRQANNYGYTF
cdr3_nt: TGTGCCAGCAGCCGACAGGCAAACAACTATGGCTACACCTTC

j_call: TRBJ1-2
clone_size: many
v_call: TRBV5-4
d_call: NA
cdr3_aa: CASSFQGRGDGYTF
cdr3_nt: TGTGCCAGCAGCTTTCAGGGCAGGGGCGATGGCTACACCTTC

j_call: TRBJ2-7
clone_size: many
v_call: TRBV7-9
d_call: TRBD2
cdr3_aa: CASSWGLAAPYEQYF
cdr3_nt: TGTGCCAGCAGCTGGGGACTAGCCGCACCTTACGAGCAGTACTTC

j_call: TRBJ1-5
clone_size: NA
v_call: TRBV6-1
d_call: TRBD1
cdr3_aa: CASNPPTGEKRPQHF
cdr3_nt: TGTGCCAGCAATCCCCCCACAGGGGAGAAGCGGCCCCAGCATTTC

j_call: TRBJ1-4
clone_size: NA
v_call: TRBV4-3
d_call: TRBD1
cdr3_aa: CASSQHHGTVAEKLFF
cdr3_nt: TGCGCCAGCAGCCAACACCACGGGACAGTGGCCGAAAAACTGTTTTTT

j_call: TRBJ2-3
clone_size: NA
v_call: TRBV4-3
d_call: TRBD1
cdr3_aa: CASNQEGRGHSDTQYF
cdr3_nt: TGTGCCAGCAACCAAGAAGGCAGGGGGCATTCAGATACGCAGTATTTT

j_call: TRBJ2-7
clone_size: NA
v_call: TRBV19
d_call: NA
cdr3_aa: CASSPMGAYEQYF
cdr3_nt: TGTGCCAGTAGTCCTATGGGGGCCTACGAGCAGTACTTC

j_call: TRBJ1-2
clone_size: many
v_call: TRBV6-6
d_call: TRBD1
cdr3_aa: CASSGETGLGYTF
cdr3_nt: TGTGCCAGCAGTGGAGAGACAGGGCTTGGCTACACCTTC

j_call: TRBJ2-7
clone_size: NA
v_call: TRBV29-1
d_call: TRBD1
cdr3_aa: CGVSTGRRYEQYF
cdr3_nt: TGCGGCGTTTCGACAGGGCGGCGCTATGAGCAGTACTTC

j_call: TRBJ2-1
clone_size: many
v_call: TRBV7-9
d_call: NA
cdr3_aa: CASTQTGLQSEQFF
cdr3_nt: TGTGCCAGCACCCAGACGGGACTCCAATCTGAGCAGTTCTTC

j_call: TRBJ2-7
clone_size: NA
v_call: TRBV2
d_call: TRBD2
cdr3_aa: CTSRWTSGYDQYF
cdr3_nt: TGTACCAGCAGGTGGACTAGCGGCTACGATCAGTACTTC

j_call: TRBJ2-1
clone_size: NA
v_call: TRBV5-5
d_call: NA
cdr3_aa: CARILWNEQFF
cdr3_nt: TGTGCCAGGATCTTGTGGAATGAGCAGTTCTTC

j_call: TRBJ2-1
clone_size: NA
v_call: TRBV11-2
d_call: TRBD2
cdr3_aa: CASSLGGTCKEQFF
cdr3_nt: TGTGCCAGCAGCCTCGGGGGGACGTGCAAAGAGCAGTTCTTT

j_call: TRBJ2-5
clone_size: NA
v_call: TRBV12-5
d_call: TRBD2
cdr3_aa: CTSGLQRAGVGQETQYF
cdr3_nt: TGTACTAGTGGTTTGCAGAGAGCGGGAGTCGGGCAAGAGACCCAGTACTTC

j_call: TRBJ1-5
clone_size: NA
v_call: TRBV20-1
d_call: NA
cdr3_aa: CSARDQGGNQPQHF
cdr3_nt: TGCAGTGCTAGAGATCAAGGGGGCAATCAGCCCCAGCATTTT

j_call: TRBJ1-6
clone_size: NA
v_call: TRBV4-2
d_call: TRBD1
cdr3_aa: CASSQGDRRYIPLHF
cdr3_nt: TGTGCCAGCAGCCAAGGGGACAGGAGATACATACCCCTCCACTTT

j_call: TRBJ2-1
clone_size: NA
v_call: TRBV12-3/TRBV12-4
d_call: NA
cdr3_aa: CASSLVARYNEQFF
cdr3_nt: TGTGCCAGCAGTTTAGTAGCCAGGTACAATGAGCAGTTCTTC

j_call: TRBJ2-2
clone_size: NA
v_call: TRBV12-3/TRBV12-4
d_call: TRBD1
cdr3_aa: CVSRGWDTNTGELFF
cdr3_nt: TGTGTCAGCAGGGGGTGGGATACGAACACCGGGGAACTGTTTTTT

j_call: TRBJ2-5
clone_size: NA
v_call: TRBV7-9
d_call: TRBD2
cdr3_aa: CASSAVSGLAGVMKTQYF
cdr3_nt: TGTGCCAGCAGCGCTGTTTCCGGACTAGCGGGAGTGATGAAGACCCAGTACTTC

j_call: TRBJ1-1
clone_size: NA
v_call: TRBV7-9
d_call: TRBD1
cdr3_aa: CASLTGIFGFF
cdr3_nt: TGTGCCAGCTTGACAGGGATTTTTGGTTTCTTT

j_call: TRBJ2-1
clone_size: few
v_call: TRBV2
d_call: TRBD2
cdr3_aa: CASRETSGSRDERFF
cdr3_nt: TGTGCCAGCAGGGAAACTAGCGGGAGTAGGGATGAGCGGTTCTTC

j_call: TRBJ2-2
clone_size: NA
v_call: TRBV7-9
d_call: NA
cdr3_aa: CASSPTAAGAVRELFF
cdr3_nt: TGTGCCAGCAGCCCAACGGCGGCAGGGGCTGTCCGGGAGCTGTTTTTT